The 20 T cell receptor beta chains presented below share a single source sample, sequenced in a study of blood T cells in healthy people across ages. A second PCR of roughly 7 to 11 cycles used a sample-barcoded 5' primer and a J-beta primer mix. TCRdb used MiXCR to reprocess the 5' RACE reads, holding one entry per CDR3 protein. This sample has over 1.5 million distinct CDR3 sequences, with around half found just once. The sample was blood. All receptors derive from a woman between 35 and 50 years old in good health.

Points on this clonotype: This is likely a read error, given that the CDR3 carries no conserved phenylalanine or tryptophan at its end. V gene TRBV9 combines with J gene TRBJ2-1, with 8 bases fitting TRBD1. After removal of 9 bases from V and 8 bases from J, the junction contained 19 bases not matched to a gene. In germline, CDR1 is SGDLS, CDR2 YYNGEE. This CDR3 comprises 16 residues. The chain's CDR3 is CAISRKRTGFLYEQFL. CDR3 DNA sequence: TGTGCCATCTCGCGGAAGAGGACAGGGTTCCTCTATGAGCAGTTCTTA.

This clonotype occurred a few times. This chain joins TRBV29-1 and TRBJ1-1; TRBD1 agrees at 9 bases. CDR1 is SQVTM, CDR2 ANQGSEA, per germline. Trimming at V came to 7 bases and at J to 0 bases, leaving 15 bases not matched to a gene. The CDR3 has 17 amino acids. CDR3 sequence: CSGNRVPGQGMNTEAFF. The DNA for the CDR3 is TGCAGCGGAAACCGAGTCCCGGGACAGGGAATGAACACTGAAGCTTTCTTT.

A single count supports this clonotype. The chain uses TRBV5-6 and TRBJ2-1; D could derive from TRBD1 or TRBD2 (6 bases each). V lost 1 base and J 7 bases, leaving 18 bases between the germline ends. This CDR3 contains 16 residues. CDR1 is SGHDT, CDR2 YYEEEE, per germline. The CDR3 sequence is CASSLRKGGGGNEQFF. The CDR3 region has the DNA TGTGCCAGCAGCTTGAGAAAGGGGGGAGGTGGGAATGAGCAGTTCTTC.

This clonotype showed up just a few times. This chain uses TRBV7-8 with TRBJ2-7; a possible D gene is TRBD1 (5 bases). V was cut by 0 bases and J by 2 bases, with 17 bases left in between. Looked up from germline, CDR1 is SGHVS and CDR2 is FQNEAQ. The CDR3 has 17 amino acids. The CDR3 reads CASSLAVVQGQPYEQYF. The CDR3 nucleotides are TGTGCCAGCAGCTTAGCTGTGGTGCAGGGCCAACCCTACGAGCAGTACTTC.

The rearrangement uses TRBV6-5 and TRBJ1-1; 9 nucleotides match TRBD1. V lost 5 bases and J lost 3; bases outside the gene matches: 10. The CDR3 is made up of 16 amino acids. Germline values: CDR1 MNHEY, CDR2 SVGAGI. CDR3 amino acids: CASSNYRDRVDTEAFF. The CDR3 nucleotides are TGTGCCAGCAGTAATTACCGGGACAGGGTAGACACTGAAGCTTTCTTT.

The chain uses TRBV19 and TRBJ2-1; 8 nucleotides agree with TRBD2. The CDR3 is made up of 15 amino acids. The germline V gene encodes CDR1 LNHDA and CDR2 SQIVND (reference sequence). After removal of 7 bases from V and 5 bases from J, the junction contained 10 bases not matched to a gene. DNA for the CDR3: TGTGCCAGTACCAGCCCCCGGGGGGGGGACAATGAGCAGTTCTTC. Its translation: CASTSPRGGDNEQFF.

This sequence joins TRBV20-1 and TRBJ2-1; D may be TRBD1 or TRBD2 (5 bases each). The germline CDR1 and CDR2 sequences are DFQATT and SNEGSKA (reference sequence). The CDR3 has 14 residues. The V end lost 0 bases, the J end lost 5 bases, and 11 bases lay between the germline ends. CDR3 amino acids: CSARDRDGHNEQFF. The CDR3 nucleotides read TGCAGTGCTAGAGACCGGGACGGACACAATGAGCAGTTCTTC.

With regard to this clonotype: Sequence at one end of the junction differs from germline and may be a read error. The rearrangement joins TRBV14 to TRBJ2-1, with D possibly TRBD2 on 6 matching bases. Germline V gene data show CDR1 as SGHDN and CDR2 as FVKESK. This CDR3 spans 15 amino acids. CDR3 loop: CASSQVGGGGYEQFF. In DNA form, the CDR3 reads TGTGCCAGTAGCCAAGTAGGTGGGGGAGGCTACGAGCAGTTCTTC.

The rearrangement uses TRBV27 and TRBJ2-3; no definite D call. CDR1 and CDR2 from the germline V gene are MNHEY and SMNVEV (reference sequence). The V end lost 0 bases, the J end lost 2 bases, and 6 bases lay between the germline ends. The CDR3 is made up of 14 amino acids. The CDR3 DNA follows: TGTGCCAGCAGTTTATCGATGCCCACAGATACGCAGTATTTT. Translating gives CASSLSMPTDTQYF.

The CDR3 coding sequence is TGTGCCAGCAGTTTTGTGCAGGGGGATAATGAAAAACTGTTTTTT. Encoded protein: CASSFVQGDNEKLFF. The rearrangement links TRBV28 to TRBJ1-4; 7 bases line up with TRBD1. There are 15 residues in the CDR3. V was pared by 3 bases and J by 4 bases, with 5 bases of the junction left unmatched. CDR1 and CDR2 (germline): MDHEN, SYDVKM.

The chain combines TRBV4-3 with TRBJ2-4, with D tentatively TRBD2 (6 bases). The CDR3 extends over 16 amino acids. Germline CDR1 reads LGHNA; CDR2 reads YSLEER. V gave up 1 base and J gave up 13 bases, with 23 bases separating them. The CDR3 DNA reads TGCGCCAGCAGCCAAGGGAAAGAGGGCTCTCGCGGGGAGCAGTACTTC. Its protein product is CASSQGKEGSRGEQYF.

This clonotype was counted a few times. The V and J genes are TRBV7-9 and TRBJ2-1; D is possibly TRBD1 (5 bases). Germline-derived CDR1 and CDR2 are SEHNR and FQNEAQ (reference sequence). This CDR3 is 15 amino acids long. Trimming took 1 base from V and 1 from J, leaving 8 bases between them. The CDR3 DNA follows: TGTGCCAGCAGCTTAGAGCAGGGTTCCTACAATGAGCAGTTCTTC. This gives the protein CASSLEQGSYNEQFF.

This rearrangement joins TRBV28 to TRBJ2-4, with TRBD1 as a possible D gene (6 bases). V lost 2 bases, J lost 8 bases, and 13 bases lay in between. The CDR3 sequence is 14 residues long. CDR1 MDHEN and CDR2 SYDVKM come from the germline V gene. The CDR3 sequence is CASSLLGARDIQYF. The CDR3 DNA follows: TGTGCCAGCAGTTTACTGGGGGCTAGGGACATTCAGTACTTC.

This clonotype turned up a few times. CDR3 in DNA: TGTGCCAGCAGCTTAGATCGACAGGCCTACGAGCAGTACTTC. Translated, it gives CASSLDRQAYEQYF. This chain connects TRBV7-2 to TRBJ2-7; TRBD1 might be the D (6 bases). The length of the CDR3 is 14 residues. CDR1 is SGHTA, CDR2 FQGNSA, per germline. V was cut by 1 base and J by 2 bases, with 9 bases left in between.

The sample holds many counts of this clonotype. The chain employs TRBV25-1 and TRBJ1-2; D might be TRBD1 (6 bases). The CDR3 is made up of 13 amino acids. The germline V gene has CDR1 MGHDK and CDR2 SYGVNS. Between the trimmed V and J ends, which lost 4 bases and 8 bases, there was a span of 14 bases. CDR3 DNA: TGTGCCAGCAGTGTATCAGGGGCCCAGGGCTACACCTTC. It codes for CASSVSGAQGYTF.

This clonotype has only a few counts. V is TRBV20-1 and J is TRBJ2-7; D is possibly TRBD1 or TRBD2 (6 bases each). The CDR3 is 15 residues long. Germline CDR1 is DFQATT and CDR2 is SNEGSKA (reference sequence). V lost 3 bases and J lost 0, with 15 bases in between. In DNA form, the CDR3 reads TGCAGTGCTAGCGCCGGGGGCTTGAGCTCCTACGAGCAGTACTTC. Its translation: CSASAGGLSSYEQYF.

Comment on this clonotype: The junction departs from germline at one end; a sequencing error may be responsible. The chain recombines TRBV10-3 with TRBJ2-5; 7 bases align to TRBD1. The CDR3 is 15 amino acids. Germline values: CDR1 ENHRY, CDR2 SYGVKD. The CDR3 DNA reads TGTACCATCAGTGACCGGGACAGCCAACAAGAGACCCAGTACTTC. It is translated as CTISDRDSQQETQYF.

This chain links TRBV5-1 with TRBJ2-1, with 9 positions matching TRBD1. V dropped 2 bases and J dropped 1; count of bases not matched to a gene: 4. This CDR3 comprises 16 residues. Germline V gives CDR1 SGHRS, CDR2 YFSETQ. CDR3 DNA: TGCGCCAGCAGCTTCTCGGGACAGGGATCCTACAATGAGCAGTTCTTC. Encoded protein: CASSFSGQGSYNEQFF.

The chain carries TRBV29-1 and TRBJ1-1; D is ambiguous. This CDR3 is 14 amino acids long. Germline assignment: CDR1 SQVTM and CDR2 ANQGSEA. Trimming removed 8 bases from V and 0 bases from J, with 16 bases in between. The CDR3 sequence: CSTTEGRMNTEAFF. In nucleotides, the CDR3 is TGCAGCACTACAGAAGGACGTATGAACACTGAAGCTTTCTTT. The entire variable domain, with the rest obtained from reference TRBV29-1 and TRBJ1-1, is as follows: SAVISQKPSRDICQRGTSLTIQCQVDSQVTMMFWYRQQPGQSLTLIATANQGSEATYESGFVIDKFPISRPNLTFSTLTVSNMSPEDSSIYLCSTTEGRMNTEAFFGQGTRLTVV.

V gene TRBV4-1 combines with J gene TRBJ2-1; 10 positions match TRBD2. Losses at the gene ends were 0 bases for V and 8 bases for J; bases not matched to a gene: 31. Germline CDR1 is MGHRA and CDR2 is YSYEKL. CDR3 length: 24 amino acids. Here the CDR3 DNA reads TGCGCCAGCAGCCAAGAAGGGCTGGGCGGGAAAAGCGGGGGGGTCGGAGGCCGGTTCCATGAGCAGTTCTTC. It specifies CASSQEGLGGKSGGVGGRFHEQFF.